This T cell receptor (beta chain) was recorded in a study of CD8 T cells in ankylosing spondylitis. Study-level points and caveats: Significantly higher representation of disease-linked clones was reported for matched ankylosing spondylitis synovial fluid. Blood of patients with ankylosing spondylitis appeared to be characterized by a TCR beta motif of seven or eight highly homologous variants.

Each CDR3 protein is one row after TCRdb ran MiXCR on the 5' RACE reads. The sample has approximately 340,000 distinct CDR3 sequences; 14% to 15% are singletons. The CDR3 covers 14 residues. Germline lookup yields CDR1 LNHNV and CDR2 YYDKDF (reference sequence). V was trimmed by 8 bases and J by 4 bases, leaving 17 bases between them. In its sample, this clonotype was seen a few times. Its antigen is currently unknown. This clonotype originated in a male donor with ankylosing spondylitis or in good health (not recorded which). The V and J genes are TRBV15 and TRBJ1-2; tentative D call: TRBD1 (5 bases). Sequencing used blood, either unsorted or a sorted T cell fraction (not recorded which). CDR3: CATAMSGTLYGYTF. The CDR3 coding sequence is TGTGCCACCGCGATGTCTGGGACCCTCTATGGCTACACCTTC.